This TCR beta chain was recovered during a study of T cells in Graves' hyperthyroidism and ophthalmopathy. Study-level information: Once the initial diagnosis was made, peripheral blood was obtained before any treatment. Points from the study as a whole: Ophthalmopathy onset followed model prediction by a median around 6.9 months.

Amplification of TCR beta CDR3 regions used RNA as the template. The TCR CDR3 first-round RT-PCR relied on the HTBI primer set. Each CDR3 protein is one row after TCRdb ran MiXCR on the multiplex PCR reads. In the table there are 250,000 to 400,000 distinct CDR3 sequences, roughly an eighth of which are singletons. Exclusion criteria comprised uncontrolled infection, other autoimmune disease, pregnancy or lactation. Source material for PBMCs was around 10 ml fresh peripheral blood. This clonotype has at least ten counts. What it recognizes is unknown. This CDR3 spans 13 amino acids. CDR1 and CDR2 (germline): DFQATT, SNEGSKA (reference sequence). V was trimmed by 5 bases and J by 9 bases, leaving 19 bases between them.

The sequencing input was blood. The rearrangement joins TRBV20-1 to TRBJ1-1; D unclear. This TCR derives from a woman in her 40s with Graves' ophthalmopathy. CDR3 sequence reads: CSAVPMSAGKAFF. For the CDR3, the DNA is TGCAGTGCTGTCCCGATGTCGGCAGGAAAAGCTTTCTTT.